Following are 6 T cell receptor beta chains from one sample sequenced in a study of blood T cells in healthy people across ages. Using a J-beta primer mix together with a sample-barcoded 5' primer, a second PCR was run for roughly 7 to 11 cycles. TCRdb ran MiXCR on the 5' RACE reads and lists one entry per CDR3 protein. Altogether some 700,000 distinct CDR3 sequences are present, about 40% being singletons, with the ten largest covering approximately 22%. The sample consisted of blood. The source of these receptors is a woman aged 60-75 years in good health.

This chain uses TRBV20-1 with TRBJ2-4; D gene uncertain. The J call may not be correct, given that the DNA end is closer to TRBJ2-7. CDR3 length: 12 residues. Germline CDR1 is DFQATT and CDR2 is SNEGSKA (reference sequence). The CDR3 region is CSAVLPSREQYF. CDR3 coding DNA: TGCAGTGCTGTACTCCCCTCTCGCGAGCAGTACTTC.

This sequence joins TRBV7-3 and TRBJ1-1; 12 bases are shared with TRBD1. The CDR3 is 15 amino acids. J was trimmed by 4 bases and V by 5 bases; bases with no gene match: 5. Germline V gene sequence: CDR1 SGHTA, CDR2 FQGTGA. The CDR3 loop is CASSPSGQGATEAFF. As DNA, the CDR3 is TGTGCCAGCAGCCCGTCGGGACAGGGGGCCACTGAAGCTTTCTTT.

Here the CDR3 DNA reads TGTGCCAGCAGGGGACAGCACACAGATACGCAGTATTTT. It specifies CASRGQHTDTQYF. The V gene is TRBV6-2 or TRBV6-3, the J gene TRBJ2-3, with 7 bases that match TRBD1. J lost 2 bases, V lost 6 bases, and 2 bases had no gene match. The V gene's germline CDR1 is MNHEY and CDR2 SVGEGT. The CDR3 consists of 13 residues.

This clonotype was seen a handful of times. The rearrangement uses TRBV3-1 and TRBJ2-3; D is undetermined. Germline values: CDR1 LGHDT, CDR2 YNNKEL (reference sequence). Trimming cost V 2 bases and J 4 bases, with 7 bases left between them. This CDR3 comprises 13 residues. CDR3 in amino acids: CASSQSGADTQYF. CDR3 coding DNA: TGTGCCAGCAGCCAATCGGGCGCAGATACGCAGTATTTT.

The chain has TRBV6-5 and TRBJ2-7; TRBD2 aligns across 7 bases. Germline assignment: CDR1 MNHEY and CDR2 SVGAGI. CDR3 size: 13 residues. V shed 6 bases and J 7 bases; nucleotides not matched to a gene: 9. CDR3 bases: TGTGCCAGCAGGCGACTAGCTTCTCAAGAGCAGTACTTC. As protein: CASRRLASQEQYF.

This clonotype was recorded a few times. V and J are TRBV20-1 and TRBJ1-5, with 7 bases lining up with TRBD1. The CDR3 is made up of 14 amino acids. The V segment lost 5 bases and the J segment 3 bases; nucleotides outside the gene matches: 7. Germline V lookup: CDR1 DFQATT, CDR2 SNEGSKA (reference sequence). CDR3 residues: CSARQGEANQPQHF. CDR3 nucleotides: TGCAGTGCTCGACAGGGAGAGGCCAATCAGCCCCAGCATTTT.